This T cell receptor beta chain was found in a study of blood T cell repertoires in COVID-19. On the study more broadly: Collection of acute and convalescent COVID-19 samples took place in the United States, Italy and Spain.

Grouping used clinical history reported by participants in a survey and questionnaire. Symptom resolution, clearance, or two negative PCRs marked donors in Cohort 3 as recovered. Clones were sequenced by immunoSEQ multiplex PCR, and TCRdb holds only the in-frame ones, with some missing. Of 240,000 or so clones in the sample, 86% were seen once. The source material was PBMCs or T cells enriched from blood (not recorded which). The source of this sequence is a woman aged 50 to 60 who had recovered from COVID-19.

In DNA, the CDR3 is TGTGCCAGCAGCTTAGGACAGGGAATACACGAGCAGTACTTC. Its translation is CASSLGQGIHEQYF. V and J are TRBV11-3 and TRBJ2-7; 7 bases map to TRBD1. The CDR3 runs to 14 residues. CDR1 is SGHNT, CDR2 YENEEA, per germline. V lost 1 base to trimming and J lost 5 bases; unmatched junction nucleotides: 5.